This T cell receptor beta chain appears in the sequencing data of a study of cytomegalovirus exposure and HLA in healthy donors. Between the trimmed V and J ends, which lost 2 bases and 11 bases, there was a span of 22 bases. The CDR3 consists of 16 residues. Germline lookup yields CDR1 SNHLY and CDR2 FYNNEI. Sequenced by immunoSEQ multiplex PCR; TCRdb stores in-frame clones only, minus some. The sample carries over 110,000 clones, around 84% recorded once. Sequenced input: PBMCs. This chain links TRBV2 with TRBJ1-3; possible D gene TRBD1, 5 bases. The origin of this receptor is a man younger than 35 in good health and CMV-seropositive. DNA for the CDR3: TGTGCCAGCAGTGAAAGTCAGAGGGACTACCACTCCCCCATATATTTT. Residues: CASSESQRDYHSPIYF.